The 9 T cell receptor beta chains presented below share a single source sample, sequenced in a study of blood T cell repertoires in COVID-19. The protocol was immunoSEQ multiplex PCR, while the TCRdb copy is restricted to in-frame clones and leaves out a portion. The repertoire includes about 170,000 clones, about 83% of them detected once, and roughly 7.7% sits in the top ten. Sequences were obtained from peripheral blood. The source is a man aged 40-49 years who had recovered from COVID-19.

V and J are TRBV20-1 and TRBJ1-1; 7 bases are shared with TRBD1. The V segment lost 4 bases and the J segment 6 bases; nucleotides outside the gene matches: 2. The CDR3 spans 11 residues. Germline values: CDR1 DFQATT, CDR2 SNEGSKA (reference sequence). DNA for the CDR3: TGCAGTGCTAAAGGGACAGCTGAAGCTTTCTTT. Its protein is CSAKGTAEAFF.

The V call is TRBV9, the J call TRBJ1-3, with D perhaps matching TRBD1 (5 bases). CDR1 is SGDLS and CDR2 is YYNGEE in the germline V gene. The CDR3 runs to 14 residues. Trimming shortened V by 4 bases and J by 3 bases, and 11 bases separated the two germline ends. The CDR3 bases are TGTGCCAGCAGCTCGGACATTGATGGAAACACCATATATTTT. It translates to CASSSDIDGNTIYF.

The chain employs TRBV24-1 and TRBJ2-7; TRBD1 matches 8 bases. The CDR3 runs 15 residues. The germline V gene encodes CDR1 KGHDR and CDR2 SFDVKD. Trimming at V came to 3 bases and at J to 4 bases, leaving 7 bases not matched to a gene. The CDR3 region is CATSDIQGGRYEQYF. The CDR3 bases are TGTGCCACCAGTGATATACAGGGGGGCAGATACGAGCAGTACTTC.

J is TRBJ1-5 and V is TRBV6-5, with D possibly matching TRBD1 (5 bases). The V end lost 8 bases, the J end lost 6 bases, and 14 bases lay between the germline ends. The CDR3 has 13 amino acids. The germline CDR1 and CDR2 sequences are MNHEY and SVGAGI. CDR3 sequence (DNA): TGTGCCAGCCGGTGGGGGAGGCGTCAGCCCCAGCATTTT. Translating gives CASRWGRRQPQHF.

CDR3 region: CASSLRRENLNNEQFF. CDR3 DNA: TGTGCCAGCAGCTTGAGGAGGGAGAACCTTAACAATGAGCAGTTCTTC. This chain links TRBV5-6 with TRBJ2-1, with D perhaps matching TRBD2 (6 bases). Trimming shortened V by 1 base and J by 5 bases, and 16 bases separated the two germline ends. This CDR3 contains 16 residues. Germline V CDR1 and CDR2: SGHDT, YYEEEE.

The chain recombines TRBV6-6 with TRBJ1-1; TRBD1 is a possible D gene (6 bases). The CDR3 has 13 amino acids. Trimming shortened V by 7 bases and J by 3 bases, and 12 bases separated the two germline ends. Germline assignment: CDR1 MNHNY and CDR2 SVGAGI (reference sequence). CDR3 protein: CASTPYRDTEAFF. CDR3 DNA sequence: TGTGCCAGCACTCCGTACAGGGACACTGAAGCTTTCTTT.

The CDR3 here is CASSQDGGRAFIDTQYF. The CDR3 DNA sequence: TGCGCCAGCAGCCAAGATGGGGGGAGGGCCTTTATAGATACGCAGTATTTT. V usage is TRBV4-3 and J usage is TRBJ2-3, with 7 bases lining up with TRBD2. The CDR3 covers 17 residues. J was trimmed by 5 bases and V by 0 bases; bases with no gene match: 11. In germline, CDR1 is LGHNA, CDR2 YSLEER.

This sequence joins TRBV11-2 and TRBJ2-5; D is possibly TRBD2 (6 bases). Germline V gene lookup returns CDR1 SGHAT and CDR2 FQNNGV. Trimming cost V 1 base and J 5 bases, with 14 bases left between them. The CDR3 is 15 residues long. The CDR3 here is CASSLAGLSGETQYF. CDR3 DNA sequence: TGTGCCAGCAGCTTAGCGGGACTCAGCGGGGAGACCCAGTACTTC. The full variable domain, its missing parts supplied by reference TRBV11-2 and TRBJ2-5, is EAGVAQSPRYKIIEKRQSVAFWCNPISGHATLYWYQQILGQGPKLLIQFQNNGVVDDSQLPKDRFSAERLKGVDSTLKIQPAKLEDSAVYLCASSLAGLSGETQYFGPGTRLLVL.

This clone occurred a few times. This sequence joins TRBV2 and TRBJ1-5; D gene uncertain. The CDR3 is made up of 12 amino acids. Germline CDR1 SNHLY, CDR2 FYNNEI. The V end was cut by 3 bases, the J end by 9 bases, with 9 bases between. The CDR3 here is CASSDGSGPQHF. CDR3 bases: TGTGCCAGCAGTGATGGGTCGGGGCCCCAGCATTTT.